The rows below give T cell receptor beta chains drawn from one sample of a study of shared clonotypes between healthy human individuals. Clones were sequenced by immunoSEQ multiplex PCR, and TCRdb holds only the in-frame ones, with some missing. This table holds about 460,000 clones, approximately 77% found once. The sample comprised PBMCs. These receptors were taken from a middle-aged woman in good health. Some clones in this sample may be carry-over from other donors' samples. Both conserved end residues are part of each CDR3. D genes are given only for firm matches. Some rows have no size entry. The others give once, few or many, or a class for an expanded clone.

d_gene	v_gene	j_gene	abundance	CDR3aa	CDR3nt
TRBD2	TRBV10-2	TRBJ2-1	-	CASSRGTSAYNEQFF	TGCGCCAGCAGCCGCGGGACTAGCGCTTACAATGAGCAGTTCTTC
TRBD2	TRBV29-1	TRBJ2-3	many	CSVEILGGGGTDTQYF	TGCAGCGTTGAAATCCTCGGCGGGGGGGGCACAGATACGCAGTATTTT
-	TRBV5-1	TRBJ1-1	-	CASSLYSSTNTEAFF	TGCGCCAGCAGCTTGTACTCATCCACGAACACTGAAGCTTTCTTT
-	TRBV15	TRBJ2-7	-	CATSREPGASYEQYF	TGTGCCACCAGCAGAGAACCCGGGGCTTCCTACGAGCAGTACTTC
-	TRBV12-5	TRBJ2-3	-	CASGLEAGRTDTQYF	TGTGCTAGTGGTTTGGAAGCGGGCCGCACAGATACGCAGTATTTT
TRBD1	TRBV7-2	TRBJ2-7	-	CASSHRDRGYEQYF	TGTGCCAGCAGCCACCGGGACAGGGGGTACGAGCAGTACTTC
TRBD2	TRBV4-3	TRBJ2-2	once	CASSQGSGSGTGELFF	TGCGCCAGCAGCCAAGGTAGCGGGAGTGGCACCGGGGAGCTGTTTTTT
-	TRBV21-1	TRBJ2-3	many	CAILRTGHRTDTQYF	TGTGCCATCCTTAGGACAGGCCACCGCACAGATACGCAGTATTTT
TRBD2	TRBV18	TRBJ2-7	-	CASSPSSPLAGVLYEQYF	TGTGCCAGCTCACCATCCAGCCCCCTAGCGGGAGTTTTGTACGAGCAGTACTTC
-	TRBV2	TRBJ1-4	-	CASRTDNEKLFF	TGTGCCAGCAGGACGGATAATGAAAAACTGTTTTTT
TRBD2	TRBV6-4	TRBJ2-2	many	CASSDSNSGDTGELFF	TGTGCCAGCAGTGACTCGAATAGCGGGGACACCGGGGAGCTGTTTTTT
TRBD2	TRBV10-1	TRBJ2-7	-	CASSVTSGSSYEQYF	TGCGCCAGCAGTGTCACTAGCGGGAGTTCCTACGAGCAGTACTTC
-	TRBV5-6	TRBJ2-1	-	CASSSPGRVNYNEQFF	TGTGCCAGCAGCTCTCCGGGCAGGGTTAACTACAATGAGCAGTTCTTC
-	TRBV28	TRBJ1-4	-	CASSLADSNEKLFF	TGTGCCAGCAGTTTAGCGGACAGTAATGAAAAACTGTTTTTT
-	TRBV7-7	TRBJ2-5	-	CASSLAQNGRGETQYF	TGTGCCAGCAGCTTAGCGCAGAACGGCCGGGGGGAGACCCAGTACTTC
-	TRBV10-2	TRBJ2-7	-	CASTGFIRGEQYF	TGCGCCAGCACAGGGTTCATACGAGGAGAGCAGTACTTC
TRBD1	TRBV18	TRBJ1-2	-	CASSPSGTGVDYGYTF	TGTGCCAGCTCACCATCCGGGACAGGGGTTGACTATGGCTACACCTTC
-	TRBV20-1	TRBJ2-3	-	CSAPLADTQYF	TGCAGTGCTCCTTTGGCGGATACGCAGTATTTT
TRBD1	TRBV30	TRBJ1-2	once	CAWGTGGFYGYTF	TGTGCCTGGGGGACAGGGGGCTTCTATGGCTACACCTTC
-	TRBV6-1	TRBJ1-5	-	CASSGGRDSNQPQHF	TGTGCCAGCAGTGGGGGACGGGATAGCAATCAGCCCCAGCATTTT
TRBD1	TRBV5-1	TRBJ1-5	-	CASSQGTDSNQPQHF	TGCGCCAGCAGCCAAGGGACAGATAGCAATCAGCCCCAGCATTTT
-	TRBV6-1	TRBJ2-7	medium-sized	CASSDLPYEQYF	TGTGCCAGCAGTGATTTGCCCTACGAGCAGTACTTC
TRBD2	TRBV7-2	TRBJ2-2	-	CASSFPGTTRGELFF	TGTGCCAGCAGCTTCCCCGGGACTACTCGTGGGGAGCTGTTTTTT
-	TRBV19	TRBJ1-3	-	CASSIEEPGNTIYF	TGTGCCAGTAGTATTGAAGAGCCGGGAAACACCATATATTTT
TRBD1	TRBV18	TRBJ2-7	many	CASSRPGDRGYEQYF	TGTGCCAGCTCGCGGCCGGGTGACAGGGGCTACGAGCAGTACTTC
-	TRBV5-5	TRBJ2-7	-	CASSLTASYEQYF	TGTGCCAGCAGCCTTACAGCTTCCTACGAGCAGTACTTC
TRBD1	TRBV27	TRBJ2-2	-	CASKTTGGSQSGELFF	TGTGCCAGTAAGACGACAGGGGGCTCTCAGTCCGGGGAGCTGTTTTTT
-	TRBV6-1	TRBJ2-3	-	CASSEGTGSVDTQYF	TGTGCCAGCAGTGAGGGGACGGGGAGCGTGGATACGCAGTATTTT
-	TRBV7-3	TRBJ2-1	-	CASSLSGDRYNEQFF	TGTGCCAGCAGCTTATCGGGAGACCGATACAATGAGCAGTTCTTC
-	TRBV7-9	TRBJ2-2	-	CASSSYRAANTGELFF	TGTGCCAGCAGCTCTTACAGGGCCGCGAACACCGGGGAGCTGTTTTTT
-	TRBV30	TRBJ2-3	few	CAWRDYPSTDTQYF	TGTGCCTGGAGGGACTACCCCAGCACAGATACGCAGTATTTT
TRBD1	TRBV7-2	TRBJ2-7	-	CASSPTGNSYEQYF	TGTGCCAGCAGCCCGACAGGGAACTCCTACGAGCAGTACTTC
-	TRBV9	TRBJ2-3	-	CASSAEDTVTGYTDTQYF	TGTGCCAGCAGCGCCGAGGATACCGTGACAGGTTACACAGATACGCAGTATTTT
-	TRBV7-8	TRBJ1-5	-	CASSLGNSNQPQHF	TGTGCCAGCAGCTTGGGCAATAGCAATCAGCCCCAGCATTTT
-	TRBV29-1	TRBJ1-1	-	CSVAPSVMNTEAFF	TGCAGCGTCGCTCCCTCCGTCATGAACACTGAAGCTTTCTTT
-	TRBV16	TRBJ2-5	-	CASSDETWITVDETQYF	TGTGCCAGCAGTGATGAGACCTGGATCACCGTCGACGAGACCCAGTACTTC
-	TRBV7-2	TRBJ2-7	-	CASSPRDTNYEQYF	TGTGCCAGCAGCCCACGGGACACAAACTACGAGCAGTACTTC
-	TRBV5-1	TRBJ1-2	few	CASSLTANYGYTF	TGCGCCAGCAGCTTGACCGCTAACTATGGCTACACCTTC
TRBD2	TRBV2	TRBJ2-2	-	CASSERTSVGELFF	TGTGCCAGCAGTGAGAGGACTAGCGTCGGGGAGCTGTTTTTT
-	TRBV18	TRBJ2-3	many	CASSPTGTPEVDTQYF	TGTGCCAGCTCACCCACCGGGACCCCGGAGGTGGATACGCAGTATTTT
TRBD1	TRBV30	TRBJ1-4	-	CAWTYFTGDLLSTNEKLFF	TGTGCCTGGACGTACTTTACAGGGGATCTACTCTCAACTAATGAAAAACTGTTTTTT
-	TRBV18	TRBJ1-1	-	CASSRSPDTEAFF	TGTGCCAGCTCCAGGTCCCCTGACACTGAAGCTTTCTTT
-	TRBV28	TRBJ1-1	-	CASRPRLNTEAFF	TGTGCCAGCAGGCCCCGACTGAACACTGAAGCTTTCTTT
TRBD1	TRBV4-2	TRBJ1-2	-	CASSQHGQGFGYTF	TGTGCCAGCAGCCAACATGGACAGGGGTTTGGCTACACCTTC
-	TRBV30	TRBJ2-5	-	CAWRAAGFETQYF	TGTGCCTGGAGGGCAGCAGGGTTCGAGACCCAGTACTTC
-	TRBV4-2	TRBJ2-3	-	CASSQGRGLVDTQYF	TGTGCCAGCAGCCAAGGGCGGGGATTAGTCGATACGCAGTATTTT
TRBD2	TRBV30	TRBJ2-7	-	CAWSRRGGGRTSGRGEQYF	TGTGCCTGGAGCCGGCGGGGGGGCGGTAGGACTAGCGGGAGGGGCGAGCAGTACTTC
-	TRBV6-5	TRBJ2-5	many	CASKRPTGQETQYF	TGTGCCAGCAAGCGACCGACAGGTCAAGAGACCCAGTACTTC
-	TRBV28	TRBJ2-1	-	CASSLGYSEQFF	TGTGCCAGCAGTTTAGGATACAGTGAGCAGTTCTTC
TRBD1	TRBV15	TRBJ2-5	-	CATSRETGSGQETQYF	TGTGCCACCAGCAGGGAGACAGGGTCGGGTCAAGAGACCCAGTACTTC